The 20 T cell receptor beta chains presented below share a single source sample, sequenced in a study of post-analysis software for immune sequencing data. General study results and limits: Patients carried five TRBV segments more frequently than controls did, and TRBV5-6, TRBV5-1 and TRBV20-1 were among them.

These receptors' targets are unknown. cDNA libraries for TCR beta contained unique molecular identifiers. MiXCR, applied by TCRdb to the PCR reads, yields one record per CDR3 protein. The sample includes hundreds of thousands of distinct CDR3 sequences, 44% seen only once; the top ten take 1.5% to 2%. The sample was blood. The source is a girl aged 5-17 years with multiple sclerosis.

The chain's CDR3 is CSVLTGDIHEQYF. The CDR3 nucleotides read TGCAGCGTTCTGACAGGGGACATCCATGAGCAGTACTTC. The V call is TRBV29-1, the J call TRBJ2-7; 8 nucleotides agree with TRBD1. Germline trimming cut 5 bases from V and 7 bases from J; bases unmatched to any gene: 10. This CDR3 has 13 amino acids. CDR1 is SQVTM and CDR2 is ANQGSEA in the germline V gene.

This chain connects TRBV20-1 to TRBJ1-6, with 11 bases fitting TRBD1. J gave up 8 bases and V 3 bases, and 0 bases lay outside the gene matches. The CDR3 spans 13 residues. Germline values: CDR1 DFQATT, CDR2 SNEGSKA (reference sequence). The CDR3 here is CSARGQGDSPLHF. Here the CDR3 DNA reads TGCAGTGCTAGGGGACAGGGGGATTCACCCCTCCACTTT.

The chain's CDR3 is CASSFTSSYEQYF. The CDR3 coding sequence is TGTGCCAGCAGCTTTACAAGCTCCTACGAGCAGTACTTC. The genes are TRBV7-9 and TRBJ2-7; D unclear. The CDR3 runs to 13 residues. Deletions cut 3 bases from V and 0 bases from J, with 6 bases between. Germline CDR1 reads SEHNR; CDR2 reads FQNEAQ (reference sequence).

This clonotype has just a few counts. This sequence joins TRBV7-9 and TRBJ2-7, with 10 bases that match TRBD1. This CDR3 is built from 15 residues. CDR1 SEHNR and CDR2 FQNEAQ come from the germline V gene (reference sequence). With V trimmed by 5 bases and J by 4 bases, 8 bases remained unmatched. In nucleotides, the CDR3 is TGTGCCAGCAGCCCTCGCGGGACAGGGGTATACGAGCAGTACTTC. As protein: CASSPRGTGVYEQYF.

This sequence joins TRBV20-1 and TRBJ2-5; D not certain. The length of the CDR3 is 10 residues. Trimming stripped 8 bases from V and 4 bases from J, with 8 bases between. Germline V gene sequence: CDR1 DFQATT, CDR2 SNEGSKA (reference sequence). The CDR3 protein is CSFLGETQYF. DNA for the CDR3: TGCAGTTTCTTGGGAGAGACCCAGTACTTC.

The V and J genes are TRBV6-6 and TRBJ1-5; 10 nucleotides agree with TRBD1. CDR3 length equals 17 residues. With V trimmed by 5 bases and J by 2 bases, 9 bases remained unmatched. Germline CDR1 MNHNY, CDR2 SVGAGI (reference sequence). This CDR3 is CASSHSRGTGGNQPQHF. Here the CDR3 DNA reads TGTGCCAGCAGTCATTCGAGGGGGACAGGGGGCAATCAGCCCCAGCATTTT.

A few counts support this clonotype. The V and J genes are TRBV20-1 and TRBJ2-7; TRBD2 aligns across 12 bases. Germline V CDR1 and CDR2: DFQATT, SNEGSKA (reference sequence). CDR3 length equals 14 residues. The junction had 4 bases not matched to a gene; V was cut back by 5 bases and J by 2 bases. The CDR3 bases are TGCAGTGCTCCCCGACTAGCGGGGGCCTACGAGCAGTACTTC. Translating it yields CSAPRLAGAYEQYF.

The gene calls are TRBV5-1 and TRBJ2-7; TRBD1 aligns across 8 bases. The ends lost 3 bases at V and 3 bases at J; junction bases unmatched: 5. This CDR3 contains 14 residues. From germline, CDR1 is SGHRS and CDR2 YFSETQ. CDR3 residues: CASSSLGQVYEQYF. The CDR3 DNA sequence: TGCGCCAGCAGCTCCCTGGGACAGGTCTACGAGCAGTACTTC.

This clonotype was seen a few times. This chain's CDR3 is CASSSDRDNEQFF. CDR3 bases: TGTGCCAGCAGCTCGGACAGGGACAATGAGCAGTTCTTC. The chain has TRBV7-4 and TRBJ2-1, with 8 nucleotides matching TRBD1. V was clipped by 4 bases and J by 5 bases; unmatched bases: 1. This CDR3 spans 13 amino acids. CDR1 is SGHVT, CDR2 SQSDAQ, per germline.

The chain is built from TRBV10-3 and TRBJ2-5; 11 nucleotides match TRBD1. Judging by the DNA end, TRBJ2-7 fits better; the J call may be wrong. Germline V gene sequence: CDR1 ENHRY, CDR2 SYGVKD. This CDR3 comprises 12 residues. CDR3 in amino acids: CAIGGTGGEQYF. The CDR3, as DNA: TGTGCCATCGGTGGGACAGGGGGCGAGCAGTACTTC.

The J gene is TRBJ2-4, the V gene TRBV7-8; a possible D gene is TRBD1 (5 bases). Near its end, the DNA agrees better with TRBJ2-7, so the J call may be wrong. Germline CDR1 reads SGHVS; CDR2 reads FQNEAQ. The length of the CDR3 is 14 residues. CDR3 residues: CASSLAQGFHEQYF. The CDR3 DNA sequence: TGTGCCAGCAGCTTAGCTCAGGGTTTCCACGAGCAGTACTTC.

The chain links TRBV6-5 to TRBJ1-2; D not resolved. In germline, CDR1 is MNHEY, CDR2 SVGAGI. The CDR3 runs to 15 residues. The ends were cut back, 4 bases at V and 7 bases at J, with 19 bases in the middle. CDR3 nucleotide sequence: TGTGCCAGCAGTTCAATCTCCGGGAGTAGTCCTGGCTACACCTTC. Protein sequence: CASSSISGSSPGYTF.

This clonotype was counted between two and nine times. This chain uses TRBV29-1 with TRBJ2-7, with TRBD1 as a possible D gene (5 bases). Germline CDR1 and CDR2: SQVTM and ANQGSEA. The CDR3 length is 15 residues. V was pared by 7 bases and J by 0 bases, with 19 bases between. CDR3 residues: CSAKRGELDSYEQYF. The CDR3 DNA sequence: TGCAGCGCCAAAAGGGGCGAGTTGGACTCCTACGAGCAGTACTTC.

The CDR3 DNA sequence: TGCGCCAGCAGTCAGGGGACTAGAGACACCGGGGAGCTGTTTTTT. Amino acids: CASSQGTRDTGELFF. The chain links TRBV10-1 to TRBJ2-2, with 8 bases that match TRBD2. CDR1 and CDR2 from the germline V gene are WNHNN and SYGVQD (reference sequence). J gave up 3 bases and V 5 bases, and 5 bases lay outside the gene matches. The CDR3 runs to 15 residues.

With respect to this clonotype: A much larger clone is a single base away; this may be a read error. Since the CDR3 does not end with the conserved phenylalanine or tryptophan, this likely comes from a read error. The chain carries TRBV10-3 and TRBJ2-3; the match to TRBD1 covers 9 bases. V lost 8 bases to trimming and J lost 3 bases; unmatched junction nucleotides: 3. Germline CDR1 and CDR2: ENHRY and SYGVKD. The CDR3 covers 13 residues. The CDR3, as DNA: TGTGCCATCGGGGGACAGGGAACAGATACGCAGTATGTT. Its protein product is CAIGGQGTDTQYV.

For the CDR3, the DNA is TGTGCCAGCAGCCAAGATCCGGGACAGGCGGGACAGCCCCAGCATTTT. Protein product: CASSQDPGQAGQPQHF. J is TRBJ1-5 and V is TRBV4-2; 8 positions match TRBD1. Per the germline V gene, CDR1 is LGHNA and CDR2 is YNFKEQ. Unmatched junction bases numbered 8, after V lost 0 bases and J lost 7 bases. The CDR3 loop spans 16 amino acids.

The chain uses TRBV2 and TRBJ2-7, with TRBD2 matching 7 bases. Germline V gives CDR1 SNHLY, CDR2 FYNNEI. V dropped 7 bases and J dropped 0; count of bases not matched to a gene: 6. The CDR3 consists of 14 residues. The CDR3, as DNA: TGTGCCAGCATGCCCCGCGGGAGCTCCTACGAGCAGTACTTC. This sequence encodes CASMPRGSSYEQYF. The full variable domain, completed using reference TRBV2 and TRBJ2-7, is EPEVTQTPSHQVTQMGQEVILRCVPISNHLYFYWYRQILGQKVEFLVSFYNNEISEKSEIFDDQFSVERPDGSNFTLKIRSTKLEDSAMYFCASMPRGSSYEQYFGPGTRLTVT.

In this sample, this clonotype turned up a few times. CDR3 DNA: TGTGCCAGCAGCCCCAGTACAGGGAAAGGGTCTGGAAACACCATATATTTT. Encoded protein: CASSPSTGKGSGNTIYF. The chain carries TRBV7-6 and TRBJ1-3; possibly TRBD1 for D (6 bases). The CDR3 has 17 amino acids. Trimming pared 5 bases from V and 1 base from J, leaving 18 bases between. Germline V gene lookup returns CDR1 SGHVS and CDR2 FNYEAQ.

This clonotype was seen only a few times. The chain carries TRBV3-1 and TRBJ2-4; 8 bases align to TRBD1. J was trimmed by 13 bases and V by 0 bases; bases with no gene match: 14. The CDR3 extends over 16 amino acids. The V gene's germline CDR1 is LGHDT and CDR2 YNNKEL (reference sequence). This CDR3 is CASSQESGRQGREQYF. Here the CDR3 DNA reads TGTGCCAGCAGCCAAGAATCGGGGAGACAGGGGCGAGAGCAGTACTTC.

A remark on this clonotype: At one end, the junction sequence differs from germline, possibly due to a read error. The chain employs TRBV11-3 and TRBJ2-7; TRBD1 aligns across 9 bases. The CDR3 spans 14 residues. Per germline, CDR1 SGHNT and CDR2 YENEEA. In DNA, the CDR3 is TGCGCCGGCAGACCTACAGGGGGCGGCTACGAGCAGTACTTC. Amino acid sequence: CAGRPTGGGYEQYF.